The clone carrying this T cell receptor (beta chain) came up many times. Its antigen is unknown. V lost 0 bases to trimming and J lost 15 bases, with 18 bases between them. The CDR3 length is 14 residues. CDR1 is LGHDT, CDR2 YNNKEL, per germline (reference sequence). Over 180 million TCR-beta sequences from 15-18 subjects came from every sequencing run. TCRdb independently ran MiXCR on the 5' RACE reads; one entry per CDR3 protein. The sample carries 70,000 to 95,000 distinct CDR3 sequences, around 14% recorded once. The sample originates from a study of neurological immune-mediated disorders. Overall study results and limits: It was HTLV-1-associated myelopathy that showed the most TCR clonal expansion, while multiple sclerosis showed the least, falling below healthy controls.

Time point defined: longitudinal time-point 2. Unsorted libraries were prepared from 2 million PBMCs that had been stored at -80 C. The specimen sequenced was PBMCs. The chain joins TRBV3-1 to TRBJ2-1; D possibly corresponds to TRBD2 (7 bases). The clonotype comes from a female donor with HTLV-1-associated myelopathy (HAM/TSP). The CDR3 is CASSQDTVRGGLFF. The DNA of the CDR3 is TGTGCCAGCAGCCAAGATACGGTTCGCGGGGGCCTGTTCTTC.